This T cell receptor beta chain was captured by sequencing in a study of CD8+CD57+ T cells in acquired aplastic anemia. Findings of the study overall: Between patients and controls, around 30 CD8+ CDR3 sequences were found in common. Between patients and controls, CD8+ Simpson's diversity did not vary significantly.

The template for TCR beta VDJ and CDR3 sequence profiling was genomic DNA. Via MiXCR, TCRdb re-called the reads, giving one row per CDR3 protein. The data show around 210,000 distinct CDR3 sequences, approximately 65% seen once. Sequenced patients had shown CD8+CD57+ cell expansion by flow cytometry. No therapy had been given to the patients at the time of blood sampling. In its sample, this clonotype was seen a few times. What it binds is unknown. The CDR3 runs to 13 residues. The V and J ends lost 6 bases and 3 bases, in that order; junction bases with no gene match: 6. Germline assignment: CDR1 DFQATT and CDR2 SNEGSKA (reference sequence).

J is TRBJ2-7 and V is TRBV20-1, with TRBD1 matching 9 bases. Sequenced: sorted CD4+, CD8+, or CD8+CD57+ T cells (not recorded which) from PBMCs. This clonotype was obtained from a human donor with aplastic anemia. This CDR3 is CSALRQGVYEQYF. CDR3 coding DNA: TGCAGTGCGCTTCGACAGGGGGTCTACGAGCAGTACTTC.